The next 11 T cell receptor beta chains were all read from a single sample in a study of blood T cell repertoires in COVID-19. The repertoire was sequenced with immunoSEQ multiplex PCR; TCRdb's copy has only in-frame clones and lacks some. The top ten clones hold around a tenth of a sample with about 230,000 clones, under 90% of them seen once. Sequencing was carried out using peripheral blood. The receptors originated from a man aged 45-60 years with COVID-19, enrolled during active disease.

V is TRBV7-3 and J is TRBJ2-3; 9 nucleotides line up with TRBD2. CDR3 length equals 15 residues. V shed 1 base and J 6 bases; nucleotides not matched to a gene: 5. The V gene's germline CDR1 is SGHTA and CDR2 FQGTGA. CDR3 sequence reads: CASSLSLAGLDTQYF. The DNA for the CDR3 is TGTGCCAGCAGCTTAAGTCTAGCGGGATTGGATACGCAGTATTTT.

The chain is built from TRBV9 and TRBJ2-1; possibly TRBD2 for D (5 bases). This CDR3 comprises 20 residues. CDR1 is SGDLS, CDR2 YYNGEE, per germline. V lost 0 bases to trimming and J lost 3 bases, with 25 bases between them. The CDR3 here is CASSVATDPGWQDVYNEQFF. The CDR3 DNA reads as TGTGCCAGCAGCGTAGCTACGGACCCGGGGTGGCAGGACGTCTACAATGAGCAGTTCTTC.

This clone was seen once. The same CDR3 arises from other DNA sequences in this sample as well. CDR3 region: CATSDLVRGSTDTQYF. CDR3 bases: TGTGCCACCAGTGATTTGGTACGGGGGAGCACAGATACGCAGTATTTT. The gene calls are TRBV24-1 and TRBJ2-3, with TRBD2 as a possible D gene (6 bases). Germline V CDR1 and CDR2: KGHDR, SFDVKD. This CDR3 contains 16 residues. Trimming stripped 0 bases from V and 0 bases from J, with 9 bases between.

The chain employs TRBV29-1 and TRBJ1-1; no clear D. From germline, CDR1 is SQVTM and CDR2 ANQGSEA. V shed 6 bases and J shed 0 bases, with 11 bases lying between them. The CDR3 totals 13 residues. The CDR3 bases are TGCAGCGTAACAGACCCCATGAACACTGAAGCTTTCTTT. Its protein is CSVTDPMNTEAFF.

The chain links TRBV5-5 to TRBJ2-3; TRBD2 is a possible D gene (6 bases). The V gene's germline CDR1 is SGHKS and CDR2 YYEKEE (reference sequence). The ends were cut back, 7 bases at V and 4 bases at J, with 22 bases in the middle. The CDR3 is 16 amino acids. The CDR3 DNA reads TGTGCCAGCGCGAGAGGATGGGGAGGAGGTTCAGATACGCAGTATTTT. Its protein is CASARGWGGGSDTQYF.

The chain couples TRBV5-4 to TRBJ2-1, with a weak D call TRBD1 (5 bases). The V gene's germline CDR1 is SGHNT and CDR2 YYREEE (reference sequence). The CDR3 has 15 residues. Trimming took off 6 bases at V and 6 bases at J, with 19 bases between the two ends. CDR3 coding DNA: TGTGCCAGCATCCCGGACGCCGGAAGGGGCAATGAGCAGTTCTTC. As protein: CASIPDAGRGNEQFF.

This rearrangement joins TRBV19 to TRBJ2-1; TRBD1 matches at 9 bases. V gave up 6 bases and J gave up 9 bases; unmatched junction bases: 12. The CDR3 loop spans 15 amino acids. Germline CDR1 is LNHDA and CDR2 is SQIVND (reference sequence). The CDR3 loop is CASRDPGQGIGEQFF. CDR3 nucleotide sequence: TGTGCCAGTAGAGACCCGGGACAGGGAATCGGTGAGCAGTTCTTC.

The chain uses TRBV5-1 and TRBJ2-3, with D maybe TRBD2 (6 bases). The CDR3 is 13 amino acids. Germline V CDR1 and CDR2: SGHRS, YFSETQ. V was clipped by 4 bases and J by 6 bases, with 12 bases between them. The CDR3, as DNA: TGCGCCAGCAGCCTGCTGGCGGGGGATACGCAGTATTTT. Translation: CASSLLAGDTQYF.

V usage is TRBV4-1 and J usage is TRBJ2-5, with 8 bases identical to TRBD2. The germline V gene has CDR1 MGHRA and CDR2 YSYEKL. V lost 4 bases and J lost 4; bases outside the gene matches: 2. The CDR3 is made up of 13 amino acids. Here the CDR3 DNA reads TGCGCCAGCAGCCCGGGAGGGGGAGAGACCCAGTACTTC. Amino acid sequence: CASSPGGGETQYF.

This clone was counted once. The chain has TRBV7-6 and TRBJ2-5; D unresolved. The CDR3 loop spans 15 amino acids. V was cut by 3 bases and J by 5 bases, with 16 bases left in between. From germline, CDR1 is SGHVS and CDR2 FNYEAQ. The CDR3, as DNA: TGTGCCAGCAGCTTGGCGCGACTGGTTGGGGAGACCCAGTACTTC. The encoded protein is CASSLARLVGETQYF.

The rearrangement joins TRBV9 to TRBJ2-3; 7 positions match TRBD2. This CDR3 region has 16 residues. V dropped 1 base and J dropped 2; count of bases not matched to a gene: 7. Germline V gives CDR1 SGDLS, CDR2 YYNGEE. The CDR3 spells CASSVSLADSTDTQYF. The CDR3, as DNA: TGTGCCAGCAGCGTAAGTCTAGCGGATTCCACAGATACGCAGTATTTT. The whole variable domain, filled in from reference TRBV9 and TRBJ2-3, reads DSGVTQTPKHLITATGQRVTLRCSPRSGDLSVYWYQQSLDQGLQFLIQYYNGEERAKGNILERFSAQQFPDLHSELNLSSLELGDSALYFCASSVSLADSTDTQYFGPGTRLTVL.